These 30 T cell receptor beta chains were sequenced from one sample in a study of shared clonotypes between healthy human individuals. TCRdb's copy holds only in-frame clones and misses some; the assay was immunoSEQ multiplex PCR. The sample shows millions of clones, 95% of them seen only once. The specimen sequenced was naive CD4+ T cells sorted from blood. The sample's subset: CD45RA+ positively selected. These receptors came from a man aged 18 to 30 in good health.

The genes are TRBV10-3 and TRBJ2-7, with D perhaps matching TRBD2 (5 bases). V lost 10 bases, J lost 3 bases, and 10 bases lay in between. The germline CDR1 and CDR2 sequences are ENHRY and SYGVKD. This CDR3 region has 11 residues. This chain's CDR3 is CATRSVYEQYF. Here the CDR3 DNA reads TGTGCCACCCGTAGCGTCTACGAGCAGTACTTC.

The DNA for the CDR3 is TGTGCCAGCAGCCGAAGTCCGGACATGATATACGAGCAGTACTTC. Protein: CASSRSPDMIYEQYF. The rearrangement uses TRBV14 and TRBJ2-7, with a tentative D call TRBD1 (5 bases). With 4 bases removed from V and 4 bases from J, the gap between germline ends came to 17 bases. Per the germline V gene, CDR1 is SGHDN and CDR2 is FVKESK. This CDR3 comprises 15 residues. The variable domain in full, completed from reference TRBV14 and TRBJ2-7, reads EAGVTQFPSHSVIEKGQTVTLRCDPISGHDNLYWYRRVMGKEIKFLLHFVKESKQDESGMPNNRFLAERTGGTYSTLKVQPAELEDSGVYFCASSRSPDMIYEQYFGPGTRLTVT.

This clone was detected once. The chain carries TRBV19 and TRBJ1-2; D is perhaps TRBD1 (5 bases). Trimming shortened V by 2 bases and J by 3 bases, and 10 bases separated the two germline ends. The CDR3 is 14 residues long. CDR1 is LNHDA, CDR2 SQIVND, per germline (reference sequence). CDR3 residues: CASSITGTYYGYTF. The CDR3 DNA is TGTGCCAGTAGTATAACGGGGACTTACTATGGCTACACCTTC.

This chain links TRBV27 with TRBJ1-6, with D unclear. CDR3 length: 14 amino acids. The germline CDR1 and CDR2 sequences are MNHEY and SMNVEV (reference sequence). V was pared by 6 bases and J by 4 bases, with 10 bases between. CDR3: CASRDGQYNSPLHF. The CDR3 coding sequence is TGTGCCAGCAGGGACGGGCAATATAATTCACCCCTCCACTTT.

V usage is TRBV29-1 and J usage is TRBJ2-1; D is uncertain. The CDR3 runs 13 residues. The germline V and J ends were trimmed by 7 bases and 4 bases, with 14 bases remaining between them. The germline V gene encodes CDR1 SQVTM and CDR2 ANQGSEA. The CDR3 protein is CSAGDWAYNEQFF. The CDR3 bases are TGCAGCGCTGGGGATTGGGCTTACAATGAGCAGTTCTTC.

The chain couples TRBV27 to TRBJ1-4, with 9 positions matching TRBD1. The CDR3 contains 16 residues. V lost 5 bases and J lost 6; bases outside the gene matches: 10. CDR1 and CDR2 (germline): MNHEY, SMNVEV (reference sequence). DNA for the CDR3: TGTGCCAGCAGTCTGGGACAGGGAGGGGCACATGAAAAACTGTTTTTT. Translation: CASSLGQGGAHEKLFF.

The chain's CDR3 is CASSSVDRGLRPSGNTIYF. Here the CDR3 DNA reads TGTGCCAGCAGCTCGGTAGACAGGGGCCTAAGACCCTCTGGAAACACCATATATTTT. The chain uses TRBV7-9 and TRBJ1-3; 8 positions agree with TRBD1. There are 19 residues in the CDR3. V trimming: 4 bases; J trimming: 0 bases; junction bases outside the gene matches: 14. Looked up from germline, CDR1 is SEHNR and CDR2 is FQNEAQ (reference sequence).

The CDR3 spells CASSYGAGALVKLFF. For the CDR3, the DNA is TGTGCCAGCAGTTACGGGGCCGGGGCGCTGGTTAAACTGTTTTTT. The chain joins TRBV6-5 to TRBJ1-4; possibly TRBD1 for D (5 bases). The length of the CDR3 is 15 residues. Germline lookup yields CDR1 MNHEY and CDR2 SVGAGI. V was cut by 2 bases and J by 11 bases, with 18 bases left in between.

The chain combines TRBV5-1 with TRBJ2-7; TRBD1 aligns across 7 bases. V was clipped by 0 bases and J by 2 bases; unmatched bases: 5. Germline CDR1 SGHRS, CDR2 YFSETQ. The CDR3 has 15 amino acids. The CDR3 nucleotides read TGCGCCAGCAGCTTGGTGGGGACAGACCCCTACGAGCAGTACTTC. This gives the protein CASSLVGTDPYEQYF.

V is TRBV5-1 and J is TRBJ1-1, with 9 bases aligning to TRBD1. Germline CDR1 and CDR2: SGHRS and YFSETQ. V dropped 5 bases and J dropped 8; count of bases not matched to a gene: 7. The CDR3 sequence is 13 residues long. The CDR3 DNA reads as TGCGCCAGCAGGGGACAGGGAGGGAACGAAGCTTTCTTT. Translating gives CASRGQGGNEAFF.

Details on this clone: Other DNA sequences in this sample translate to the same CDR3. CDR3 coding DNA: TGTGCCAGCAGTCCAGGGGGGACGAATCAGCCCCAGCATTTT. This sequence encodes CASSPGGTNQPQHF. The gene calls are TRBV28 and TRBJ1-5; 7 bases agree with TRBD1. In germline, CDR1 is MDHEN, CDR2 SYDVKM. CDR3 length: 14 residues. V lost 5 bases, J lost 4 bases, and 5 bases stayed unmatched.

This clone was recorded only once. V is TRBV5-4 and J is TRBJ2-7; 11 nucleotides match TRBD1. The CDR3 has 15 amino acids. Germline CDR1 and CDR2: SGHNT and YYREEE (reference sequence). The V segment lost 1 base and the J segment 3 bases; nucleotides outside the gene matches: 3. CDR3 region: CASSLKGTGGYEQYF. The CDR3, as DNA: TGTGCCAGCAGCTTGAAGGGGACAGGGGGCTACGAGCAGTACTTC.

The chain is built from TRBV4-3 and TRBJ1-1; D perhaps matches TRBD1 (6 bases). V shed 2 bases and J shed 4 bases, with 14 bases lying between them. Germline loops: CDR1 LGHNA, CDR2 YSLEER. The CDR3 extends over 15 amino acids. Here the CDR3 DNA reads TGCGCCAGCAGCCAATTCGAACAGGGAAGCACTGAAGCTTTCTTT. Translated, it gives CASSQFEQGSTEAFF.

This clone showed up just a few times. The rearrangement joins TRBV14 to TRBJ2-7, with D unclear. Germline V gives CDR1 SGHDN, CDR2 FVKESK. Between the trimmed V and J ends, which lost 1 base and 3 bases, there was a span of 7 bases. The length of the CDR3 is 13 residues. The CDR3 spells CASSQAIIYEQYF. For the CDR3, the DNA is TGTGCCAGCAGCCAAGCGATTATCTACGAGCAGTACTTC.

The chain employs TRBV10-3 and TRBJ1-4; D remains ambiguous. Germline CDR1 and CDR2: ENHRY and SYGVKD. This CDR3 contains 12 residues. The V gene lost 0 bases and the J gene lost 12 bases, with 8 bases spanning the gap. In DNA, the CDR3 is TGTGCCATCAGTGAGTCCCGGGAGGAACTGTTTTTT. It translates to CAISESREELFF.

The sample holds many counts of this clone. This same CDR3 is encoded by further DNA sequences in the sample. J is TRBJ1-1 and V is TRBV7-9; D is perhaps TRBD1 (5 bases). V was shortened by 3 bases and J by 5 bases, with 7 bases between the two germline ends. The CDR3 runs 12 residues. Germline loops: CDR1 SEHNR, CDR2 FQNEAQ (reference sequence). The CDR3 protein is CASSFDRTEAFF. The DNA for the CDR3 is TGTGCCAGCAGCTTCGACAGAACTGAAGCTTTCTTT.

J is TRBJ1-2 and V is TRBV20-1, with D unresolved. The CDR3 sequence is 11 residues long. Germline values: CDR1 DFQATT, CDR2 SNEGSKA (reference sequence). Between the trimmed V and J ends, which lost 3 bases and 8 bases, there was a span of 10 bases. The CDR3 DNA follows: TGCAGTGCTAGGTGGAGGGAGGGCTACACCTTC. Encoded protein: CSARWREGYTF.

As for this clone: This sample also contains other DNA sequences that code for the same CDR3. The V gene is TRBV14, the J gene TRBJ2-5; D is ambiguous. V was shortened by 1 base and J by 4 bases, with 4 bases between the two germline ends. The germline V gene has CDR1 SGHDN and CDR2 FVKESK. The CDR3 length is 12 residues. The CDR3 here is CASSQVGETQYF. As DNA, the CDR3 is TGTGCCAGCAGCCAAGTAGGAGAGACCCAGTACTTC.

The gene calls are TRBV28 and TRBJ1-2, with 9 bases identical to TRBD1. The CDR3 is made up of 17 amino acids. The germline CDR1 and CDR2 sequences are MDHEN and SYDVKM. Trimming at V came to 7 bases and at J to 4 bases, leaving 16 bases not matched to a gene. CDR3 region: CASITGTGHSFGYGYTF. The CDR3 nucleotides are TGTGCCAGCATTACCGGGACAGGGCACTCGTTTGGCTATGGCTACACCTTC.

The chain has TRBV9 and TRBJ2-1, with no clear D. Germline V gene data show CDR1 as SGDLS and CDR2 as YYNGEE. The CDR3 runs 15 residues. V lost 2 bases, J lost 8 bases, and 17 bases lay in between. CDR3 nucleotide sequence: TGTGCCAGCAGCGTGTTAGAGACCCTTTTCCATGAGCAGTTCTTC. Translating it yields CASSVLETLFHEQFF.

Written as DNA, the CDR3 is TGTGCCAGCAGCTTAAGAGCGGGATGGGAGACCCAGTACTTC. Translated, it gives CASSLRAGWETQYF. The gene calls are TRBV7-2 and TRBJ2-5; 7 bases fit TRBD2. Germline lookup yields CDR1 SGHTA and CDR2 FQGNSA. The ends lost 2 bases at V and 5 bases at J; junction bases unmatched: 5. This CDR3 has 14 amino acids.

This chain links TRBV9 with TRBJ2-1; no clear D gene. The CDR3 spans 15 residues. The germline gives CDR1 SGDLS, CDR2 YYNGEE. V was shortened by 1 base and J by 1 base, with 9 bases between the two germline ends. The CDR3 loop is CASSVFDGSYNEQFF. As DNA, the CDR3 is TGTGCCAGCAGCGTATTTGATGGTTCCTACAATGAGCAGTTCTTC.

This chain connects TRBV19 to TRBJ2-6, with D possibly matching TRBD1 (6 bases). V gave up 7 bases and J gave up 0 bases, with 10 bases separating them. Per the germline V gene, CDR1 is LNHDA and CDR2 is SQIVND (reference sequence). This CDR3 has 15 residues. In nucleotides, the CDR3 is TGTGCCAGTACCACAGGGCTCTCTGGGGCCAACGTCCTGACTTTC. Protein product: CASTTGLSGANVLTF.

The rearrangement joins TRBV5-4 to TRBJ2-3; 14 bases are shared with TRBD2. This CDR3 has 18 amino acids. V shed 0 bases and J 1 base; nucleotides not matched to a gene: 4. Germline CDR1 SGHNT, CDR2 YYREEE (reference sequence). CDR3 sequence (DNA): TGTGCCAGCAGCTTGGGAGGGACTAGCGGGAGAGGCACAGATACGCAGTATTTT. Residues: CASSLGGTSGRGTDTQYF.

The V gene is TRBV7-6, the J gene TRBJ1-3; D unclear. The length of the CDR3 is 12 residues. Germline CDR1 SGHVS, CDR2 FNYEAQ. V gave up 5 bases and J gave up 4 bases, with 6 bases separating them. The CDR3 protein is CASSQKGNTIYF. The CDR3 region has the DNA TGTGCCAGCAGCCAGAAAGGAAACACCATATATTTT.

J is TRBJ1-6 and V is TRBV7-2; perhaps TRBD1 as D (6 bases). CDR1 SGHTA and CDR2 FQGNSA come from the germline V gene. This CDR3 region has 15 residues. Trimming removed 1 base at V and 7 bases at J, with 11 bases between. This chain's CDR3 is CASSLGRGRNSPLHF. In DNA, the CDR3 is TGTGCCAGCAGCTTAGGCCGGGGGCGGAATTCACCCCTCCACTTT. The full variable domain, rest sourced from reference TRBV7-2 and TRBJ1-6, is GAGVSQSPSNKVTEKGKDVELRCDPISGHTALYWYRQSLGQGLEFLIYFQGNSAPDKSGLPSDRFSAERTGGSVSTLTIQRTQQEDSAVYLCASSLGRGRNSPLHFGNGTRLTVT.

This clone was counted a single time. This specimen includes other DNA sequences encoding the same CDR3. This sequence joins TRBV6-5 and TRBJ1-4; D unresolved. The V end lost 9 bases, the J end lost 0 bases, and 11 bases lay between the germline ends. Germline loops: CDR1 MNHEY, CDR2 SVGAGI. CDR3 length: 14 amino acids. DNA of the CDR3: TGTGCCAGTTCCTCTAGCGCAACTAATGAAAAACTGTTTTTT. Translation gives CASSSSATNEKLFF.

The chain couples TRBV11-1 to TRBJ1-6; D gene unclear. Germline lookup yields CDR1 SGHAT and CDR2 FQDESV (reference sequence). The CDR3 totals 16 residues. The germline V and J ends were trimmed by 1 base and 10 bases, with 17 bases remaining between them. CDR3 sequence (DNA): TGTGCCAGCAGCTTAGTTGGAGGGAACTCTCCCTCACCCCTCCACTTT. This translates into CASSLVGGNSPSPLHF.

The J gene is TRBJ2-3, the V gene TRBV7-2, with 12 positions matching TRBD1. Germline V lookup: CDR1 SGHTA, CDR2 FQGNSA. This CDR3 has 16 amino acids. The trim removed 1 base at V and 3 bases at J, leaving 2 bases unmatched. CDR3 coding DNA: TGTGCCAGCAGCTTAGTGGGACAGGGGGCAACAGATACGCAGTATTTT. It is translated as CASSLVGQGATDTQYF.

CDR3 in DNA: TGTGCCAGCAGCGCCCAAGGGGGGGTCTATGGCTACACCTTC. Its protein product is CASSAQGGVYGYTF. The gene calls are TRBV9 and TRBJ1-2; D is possibly TRBD1 (6 bases). V was clipped by 3 bases and J by 4 bases, with 13 bases between them. This CDR3 has 14 amino acids. Per the germline V gene, CDR1 is SGDLS and CDR2 is YYNGEE.